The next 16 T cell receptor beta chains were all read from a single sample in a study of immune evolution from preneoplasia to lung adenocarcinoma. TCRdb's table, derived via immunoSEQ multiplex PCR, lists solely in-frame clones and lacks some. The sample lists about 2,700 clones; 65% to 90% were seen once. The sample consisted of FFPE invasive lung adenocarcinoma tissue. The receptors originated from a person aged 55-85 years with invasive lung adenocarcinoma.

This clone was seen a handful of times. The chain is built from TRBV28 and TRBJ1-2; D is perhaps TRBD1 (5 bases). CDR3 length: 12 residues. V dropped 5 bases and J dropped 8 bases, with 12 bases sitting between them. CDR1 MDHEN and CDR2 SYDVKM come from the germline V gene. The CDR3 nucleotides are TGTGCCAGCAGTGTAGACAGATACGGCTACACCTTC. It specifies CASSVDRYGYTF.

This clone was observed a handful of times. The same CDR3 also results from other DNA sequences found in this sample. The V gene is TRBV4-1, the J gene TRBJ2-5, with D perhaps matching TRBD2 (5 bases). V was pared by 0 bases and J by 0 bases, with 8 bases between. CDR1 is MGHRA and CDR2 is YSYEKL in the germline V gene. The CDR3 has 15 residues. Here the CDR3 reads CASSQDPEDQETQYF. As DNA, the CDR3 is TGCGCCAGCAGCCAAGATCCGGAGGACCAAGAGACCCAGTACTTC.

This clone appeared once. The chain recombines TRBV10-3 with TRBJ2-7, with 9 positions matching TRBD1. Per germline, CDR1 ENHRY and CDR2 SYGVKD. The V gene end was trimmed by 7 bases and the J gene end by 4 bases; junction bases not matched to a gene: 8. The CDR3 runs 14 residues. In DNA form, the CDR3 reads TGTGCCATCAATCCGGGACAGGGAAATTACGAGCAGTACTTC. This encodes CAINPGQGNYEQYF.

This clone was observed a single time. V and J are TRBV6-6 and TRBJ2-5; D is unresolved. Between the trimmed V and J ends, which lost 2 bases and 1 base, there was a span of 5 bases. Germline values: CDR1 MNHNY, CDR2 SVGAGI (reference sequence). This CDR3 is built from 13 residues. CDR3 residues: CASSYEPQETQYF. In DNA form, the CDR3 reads TGTGCCAGCAGTTACGAGCCCCAAGAGACCCAGTACTTC.

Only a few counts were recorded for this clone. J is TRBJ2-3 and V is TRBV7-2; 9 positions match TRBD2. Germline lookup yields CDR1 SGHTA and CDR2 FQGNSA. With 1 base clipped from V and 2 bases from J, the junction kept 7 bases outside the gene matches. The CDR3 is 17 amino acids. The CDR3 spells CASSLGEGGGATDTQYF. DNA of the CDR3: TGTGCCAGCAGCTTAGGCGAGGGCGGGGGGGCCACAGATACGCAGTATTTT.

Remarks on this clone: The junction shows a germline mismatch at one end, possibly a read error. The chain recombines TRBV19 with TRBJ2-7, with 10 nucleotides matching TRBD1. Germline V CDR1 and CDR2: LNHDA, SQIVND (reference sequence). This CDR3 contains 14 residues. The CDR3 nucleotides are TGTGCCAGCAGTATAGGGACAGGGGTCTACGAGCAGTACTTC. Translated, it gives CASSIGTGVYEQYF. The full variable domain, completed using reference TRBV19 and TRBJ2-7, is DGGITQSPKYLFRKEGQNVTLSCEQNLNHDAMYWYRQDPGQGLRLIYYSQIVNDFQKGDIAEGYSVSREKKESFPLTVTSAQKNPTAFYLCASSIGTGVYEQYFGPGTRLTVT.

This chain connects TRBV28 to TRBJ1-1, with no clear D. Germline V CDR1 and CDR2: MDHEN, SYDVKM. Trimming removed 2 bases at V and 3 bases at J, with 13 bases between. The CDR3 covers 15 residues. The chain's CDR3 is CASSLGPLDYTEAFF. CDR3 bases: TGTGCCAGCAGTTTAGGACCACTAGATTACACTGAAGCTTTCTTT. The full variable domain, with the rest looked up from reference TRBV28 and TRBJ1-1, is DVKVTQSSRYLVKRTGEKVFLECVQDMDHENMFWYRQDPGLGLRLIYFSYDVKMKEKGDIPEGYSVSREKKERFSLILESASTNQTSMYLCASSLGPLDYTEAFFGQGTRLTVV.

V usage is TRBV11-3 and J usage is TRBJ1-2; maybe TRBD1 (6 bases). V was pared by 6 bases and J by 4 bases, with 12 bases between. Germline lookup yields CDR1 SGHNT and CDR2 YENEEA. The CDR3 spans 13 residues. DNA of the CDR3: TGTGCCAGCAGTCCCGGACAGATCTATGGCTACACCTTC. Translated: CASSPGQIYGYTF.

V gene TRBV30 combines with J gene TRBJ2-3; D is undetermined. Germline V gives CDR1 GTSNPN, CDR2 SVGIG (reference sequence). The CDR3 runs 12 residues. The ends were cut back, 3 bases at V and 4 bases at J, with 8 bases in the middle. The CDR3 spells CAWSELADTQYF. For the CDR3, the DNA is TGTGCCTGGAGCGAGCTCGCAGATACGCAGTATTTT.

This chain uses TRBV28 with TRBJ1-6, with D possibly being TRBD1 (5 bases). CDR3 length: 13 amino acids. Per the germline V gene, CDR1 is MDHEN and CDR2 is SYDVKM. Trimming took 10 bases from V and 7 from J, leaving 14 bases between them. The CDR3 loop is CAIHDSPNSPLHF. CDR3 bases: TGTGCCATCCATGACAGCCCCAATTCACCCCTCCACTTT.

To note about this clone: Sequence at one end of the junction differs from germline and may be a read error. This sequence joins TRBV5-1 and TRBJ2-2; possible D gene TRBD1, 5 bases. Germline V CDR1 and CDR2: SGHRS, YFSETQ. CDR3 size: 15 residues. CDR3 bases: TGCTCCAGCAGCTCCAACAGGAATCGCCCCGGGGAGCTGTTTTTT. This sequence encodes CSSSSNRNRPGELFF.

The CDR3 DNA sequence: TGCGCCAGCAGGACAGGGGGCACAGATACGCAGTATTTT. Its translation is CASRTGGTDTQYF. V is TRBV5-1 and J is TRBJ2-3; 8 nucleotides match TRBD1. The junction had 0 bases not matched to a gene; V was cut back by 5 bases and J by 1 base. This CDR3 is built from 13 residues. Germline values: CDR1 SGHRS, CDR2 YFSETQ.

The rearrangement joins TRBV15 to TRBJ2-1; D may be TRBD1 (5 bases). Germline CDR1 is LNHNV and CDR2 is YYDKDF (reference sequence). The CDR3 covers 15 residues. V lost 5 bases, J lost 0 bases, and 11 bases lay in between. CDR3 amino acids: CATSRVQGSYNEQFF. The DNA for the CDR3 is TGTGCCACCAGCCGGGTCCAGGGCTCCTACAATGAGCAGTTCTTC.

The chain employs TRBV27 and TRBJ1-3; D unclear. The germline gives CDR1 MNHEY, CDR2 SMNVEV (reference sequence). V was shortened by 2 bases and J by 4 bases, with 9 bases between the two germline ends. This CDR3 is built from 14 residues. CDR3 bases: TGTGCCAGCAGTTTAGATGGGGTCGGAAACACCATATATTTT. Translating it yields CASSLDGVGNTIYF.

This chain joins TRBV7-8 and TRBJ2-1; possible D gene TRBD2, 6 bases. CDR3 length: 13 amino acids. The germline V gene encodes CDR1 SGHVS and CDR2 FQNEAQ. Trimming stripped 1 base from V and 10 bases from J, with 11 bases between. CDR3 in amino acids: CASSLGDSREQFF. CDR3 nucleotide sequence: TGTGCCAGCAGCTTAGGGGACTCCCGGGAGCAGTTCTTC.

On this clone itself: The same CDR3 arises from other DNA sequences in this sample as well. The CDR3 nucleotides read TGTGCCAGCAGCACCGGGACGGGAAACACCATATATTTT. It specifies CASSTGTGNTIYF. This chain joins TRBV11-3 and TRBJ1-3, with D perhaps TRBD1 (5 bases). Germline loops: CDR1 SGHNT, CDR2 YENEEA. The ends were cut back, 5 bases at V and 4 bases at J, with 9 bases in the middle. The CDR3 length is 13 residues.